This TCR beta chain was identified in a study of CD8+CD57+ T cells in acquired aplastic anemia. Genomic DNA constituted the template upon which TCR beta VDJ and CDR3 profiling was performed. Using its own MiXCR run on the reads, TCRdb lists one record per CDR3 protein. The sample has some 200,000 distinct CDR3 sequences; under 65% are singletons. Study conclusions and caveats: Overlapping CD8+ CDR3 repertoires of patients and controls contained under 35 shared sequences.

There are a few counts of this clonotype. The antigen remains undetermined. CDR1 SEHNR and CDR2 FQNEAQ come from the germline V gene (reference sequence). The V gene lost 2 bases and the J gene lost 5 bases, with 13 bases spanning the gap. CDR3 length: 14 residues. The origin of this receptor is a human donor in good health. The chain uses TRBV7-9 and TRBJ2-7; D unresolved. Input material: sorted CD4+, CD8+, or CD8+CD57+ T cells (not recorded which) from PBMCs. DNA for the CDR3: TGTGCCAGCAGCTTAAGGCAAGTTCGCGACGAGCAGTACTTC. Translated: CASSLRQVRDEQYF.